This T cell receptor beta chain was sequenced during a study of immune evolution from preneoplasia to lung adenocarcinoma. The study's findings and limits: Top clone share appeared to fall from AAH through AIS, MIA, adenocarcinoma.

Remarks on this clone: Its antigen is currently unknown.

The J segment lost 5 bases and the V segment lost 4 bases, leaving 9 bases of the junction unmatched. The CDR3 has 16 amino acids. The germline V gene encodes CDR1 SGHRS and CDR2 YFSETQ. The method was immunoSEQ multiplex PCR; TCRdb's version includes in-frame clones alone and lacks a portion of them. Found here are 9,000 to 13,000 clones, 65% to 80% of them singletons; the top ten hold approximately 28%. The source material was FFPE normal lung tissue adjacent to the tumor. The clonotype originates from a person in their sixties or seventies with lung adenocarcinoma. Some clones in this sample may be carry-over from other donors' samples. V is TRBV5-1 and J is TRBJ2-2, with 9 bases fitting TRBD1. CDR3 in amino acids: CASSPRQGGETGELFF. CDR3 nucleotide sequence: TGCGCCAGCAGCCCCAGACAGGGGGGGGAGACCGGGGAGCTGTTTTTT.